This T cell receptor (beta chain) was recorded in a study of cytomegalovirus exposure and HLA in healthy donors. PCR employed 60 Vbeta and 13 Jbeta primers. Profiling relied on immunoSEQ multiplex PCR, and the TCRdb table lists in-frame clones only, not all of them. In the table there are about 100,000 clones, approximately 78% of which are singletons. Findings of the study overall: Cytomegalovirus association was assigned to about 150 TCR beta chains. In a later analysis, HLA-C alleles had the fewest associated TCRs, DRB1 alleles the most. In a later analysis, parvovirus B19, influenza, CMV and Epstein-Barr virus appeared linked to several top co-occurrence clusters.

A word on this clone: Its specificity is unknown.

The sequenced material came from PBMCs. The receptor was derived from a woman between 40 and 55 years old in good health and CMV-seronegative.

CDR3 in DNA: TGTGCCAGCTCACCACCGACAGGCCAAACCTACGAGCAGTACTTC. Amino acid sequence: CASSPPTGQTYEQYF. The chain has TRBV18 and TRBJ2-7; tentative D call: TRBD1 (6 bases). The CDR3 extends over 15 amino acids. Trimming removed 0 bases from V and 2 bases from J, with 11 bases in between. Germline CDR1 and CDR2: KGHSH and LQKENI. Full variable domain (rest looked up from reference TRBV18 and TRBJ2-7): NAGVMQNPRHLVRRRGQEARLRCSPMKGHSHVYWYRQLPEEGLKFMVYLQKENIIDESGMPKERFSAEFPKEGPSILRIQQVVRGDSAAYFCASSPPTGQTYEQYFGPGTRLTVT.